The clone carrying this T cell receptor (beta chain) appeared once. Antigen: not known. The data were taken from a study of CD8+CD57+ T cells in acquired aplastic anemia. Profiles of TCR beta VDJ and CDR3 were generated from a genomic DNA template. TCRdb reprocessed the reads via MiXCR and lists one record per CDR3 protein. Among approximately 160,000 distinct CDR3 sequences listed, approximately 40% were seen once. The study's findings and limits: A significant difference in CD8+ Simpson's diversity between patients and controls was not found. Patients shared about 30 CD8+ CDR3 sequences with controls.

V was clipped by 7 bases and J by 2 bases; unmatched bases: 8. The CDR3 is 15 residues long. Germline CDR1 is DFQATT and CDR2 is SNEGSKA (reference sequence). The J gene is TRBJ2-3, the V gene TRBV20-1; 11 bases fit TRBD2. The sample comprised sorted CD4+, CD8+, or CD8+CD57+ T cells (not recorded which) from PBMCs. The source of this sequence is a human donor in good health. DNA of the CDR3: TGCAGTGTTCGAACTAGCGGGAGTGACACAGATACGCAGTATTTT. Translating it yields CSVRTSGSDTDTQYF.